This paragraph covers one T cell receptor beta chain sequence. Its specificity is not known. The source of the sample is a study of cytomegalovirus exposure and HLA in healthy donors. General observations from the study: Later analysis reportedly placed an Asian-associated ancestry cluster below the approximately 730-donor mean in N-insertions. Most of the CMV-associated TCR beta chains (in a later analysis) appeared to be HLA-restricted.

Vbeta (60) and Jbeta (13) primers were used in the PCR. The data were produced by immunoSEQ multiplex PCR, yet TCRdb's version contains in-frame clones alone and is incomplete. The table includes around 100,000 clones, approximately 70% detected once. Sequencing used PBMCs. The receptor was isolated from a man aged 25 to 40 in good health and CMV-seropositive.

The DNA of the CDR3 is TGTGCCAGCAGCCCGGGACTAGCGGGAGGGCCCAACACCGGGGAGCTGTTTTTT. Its protein product is CASSPGLAGGPNTGELFF. This chain joins TRBV11-3 and TRBJ2-2, with 16 bases identical to TRBD2. This CDR3 is 18 amino acids long. The trim removed 5 bases at V and 2 bases at J, leaving 5 bases unmatched. Germline CDR1 reads SGHNT; CDR2 reads YENEEA.